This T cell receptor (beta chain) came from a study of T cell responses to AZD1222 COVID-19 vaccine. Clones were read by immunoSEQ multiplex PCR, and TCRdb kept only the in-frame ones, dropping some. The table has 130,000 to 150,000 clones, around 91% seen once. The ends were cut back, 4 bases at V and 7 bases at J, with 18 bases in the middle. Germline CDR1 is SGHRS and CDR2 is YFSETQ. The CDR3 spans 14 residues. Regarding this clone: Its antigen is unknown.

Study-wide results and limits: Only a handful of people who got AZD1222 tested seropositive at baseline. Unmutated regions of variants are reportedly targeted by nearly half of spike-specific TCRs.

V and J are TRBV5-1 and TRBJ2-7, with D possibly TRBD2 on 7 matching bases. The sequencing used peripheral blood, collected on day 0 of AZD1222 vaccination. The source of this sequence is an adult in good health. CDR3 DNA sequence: TGCGCCAGCAGCCAGATACAGGGAGGGTGGGAGCAGTACTTC. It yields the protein CASSQIQGGWEQYF.